The rows below give T cell receptor beta chains drawn from one sample of a study of neoadjuvant anti-PD-1 for oral cavity cancer. TCRdb's copy holds only in-frame clones and misses some; the assay was immunoSEQ multiplex PCR. Among roughly 13,000 clones listed, around three quarters were seen once. The sample consisted of PBMCs, taken before nivolumab (anti-PD-1) treatment. All receptors derive from a person between 40 and 85 years old with oral cavity squamous cell carcinoma. The CDR3 runs from the conserved cysteine through the conserved F or W. D genes are given only for firm matches. Part of the rows lack a size; the others show once, few, many or a class for expanded clones.

j_call v_call d_call clone_size cdr3_aa cdr3_nt
TRBJ1-2 TRBV4-1 . . CASSQDSRGAQGYGYTF TGCGCCAGCAGCCAAGATAGTAGGGGGGCTCAGGGCTATGGCTACACCTTC
TRBJ2-3 TRBV7-2 . . CASSSGTPADTQYF TGTGCCAGCAGCTCCGGGACTCCCGCAGATACGCAGTATTTT
TRBJ2-3 TRBV19 TRBD2 . CASKEIGRRGRASDTQYF TGTGCCAGTAAGGAGATTGGGCGGCGCGGGAGGGCCAGTGATACGCAGTATTTT
TRBJ2-6 TRBV10-3 . few CAISESKGAGANVLTF TGTGCCATCAGTGAGTCGAAGGGTGCAGGGGCCAACGTCCTGACTTTC
TRBJ2-7 TRBV11-2 . once CASSLDRGVASYEQYF TGTGCCAGCAGCTTAGATCGTGGCGTTGCCTCCTACGAGCAGTACTTC
TRBJ1-4 TRBV7-8 . . CASSFMVGRGNEKLFF TGTGCCAGCAGCTTCATGGTGGGCAGGGGTAATGAAAAACTGTTTTTT
TRBJ1-1 TRBV29-1 . . CSVDPRAGVGTEAFF TGCAGCGTTGATCCCCGAGCGGGGGTGGGCACTGAAGCTTTCTTT
TRBJ2-7 TRBV7-6 . . CASSHLQGYEQYF TGTGCCAGCAGCCACCTCCAGGGTTACGAGCAGTACTTC
TRBJ2-3 TRBV4-1 . . CASSQRGPTDTQYF TGCGCCAGCAGCCAACGGGGGCCCACAGATACGCAGTATTTT
TRBJ1-4 TRBV19 TRBD1 . CASKPGQAYEKLFF TGTGCCAGTAAACCGGGACAGGCCTATGAAAAACTGTTTTTT
TRBJ1-1 TRBV6-5 . . CASSSRPHTEAFF TGTGCCAGCAGCTCTCGTCCTCACACTGAAGCTTTCTTT
TRBJ2-5 TRBV7-2 . . CASSLGGAMETQYF TGTGCCAGCAGCTTAGGCGGAGCAATGGAGACCCAGTACTTC
TRBJ1-1 TRBV6-1 . . CASSRFGGEAFF TGTGCCAGCAGTCGGTTCGGGGGAGAAGCTTTCTTT
TRBJ1-5 TRBV6-6 . . CASSSGARVRGQPQHF TGTGCCAGCAGTTCCGGGGCCCGGGTACGTGGTCAGCCCCAGCATTTT
TRBJ2-5 TRBV5-8 TRBD1 . CASSSGTGSSETQYF TGTGCCAGCAGCTCCGGGACAGGGTCGTCAGAGACCCAGTACTTC
TRBJ1-1 TRBV15 . . CATRRGSNTEAFF TGTGCCACCCGTCGGGGGTCGAACACTGAAGCTTTCTTT
TRBJ2-7 TRBV15 . . CATSATGEQYF TGTGCCACCAGCGCCACGGGCGAGCAGTACTTC
TRBJ2-7 TRBV19 TRBD1 . CASSKGQGSYEQYF TGTGCCAGTAGTAAGGGACAGGGATCTTACGAGCAGTACTTC
TRBJ1-2 TRBV6-4 . once CASSDDGANNYGYTF TGTGCCAGCAGTGACGACGGGGCGAATAACTATGGCTACACCTTC
TRBJ2-5 TRBV15 . once CATSRDRQFGETQYF TGTGCCACCAGCAGAGATCGCCAATTTGGAGAGACCCAGTACTTC
TRBJ2-2 TRBV20-1 TRBD1 . CDRDAGELFF TGCGACAGGGACGCCGGGGAGCTGTTTTTT
TRBJ2-7 TRBV7-6 TRBD1 . CASSTETGREQYF TGTGCCAGCAGCACCGAGACAGGGAGAGAGCAGTACTTC
TRBJ2-1 TRBV10-1 . . CASSLNNEQFF TGCGCCAGCAGCCTTAACAATGAGCAGTTCTTC
TRBJ1-1 TRBV11-2 . . CASSPQPNTEAFF TGTGCCAGCAGCCCCCAGCCGAACACTGAAGCTTTCTTT
TRBJ2-1 TRBV7-9 TRBD1 . CASHTGGDSNEQFF TGTGCCAGCCATACAGGGGGCGATTCCAATGAGCAGTTCTTC
TRBJ2-7 TRBV7-8 TRBD1 . CASSYSGTGAYEQYF TGTGCCAGCAGCTACTCCGGGACAGGGGCCTACGAGCAGTACTTC